This entry lists 5 T cell receptor beta chains sequenced from one sample in a study of T-cell memory formation after mild COVID-19. From the 5' RACE reads, TCRdb called clonotypes with MiXCR, one entry per CDR3 protein. Here the sample spans about 360,000 distinct CDR3 sequences, approximately 15% being singletons. The sequenced sample consisted of PBMCs or a T cell subset sorted from them (not recorded which). The receptor set was obtained from a man aged 18-30 years who had mild COVID-19 (a few samples of this study predate the infection). Cell type and time point are not known.

This clonotype was found many times. This chain connects TRBV19 to TRBJ2-7; D is uncertain. CDR1 is LNHDA and CDR2 is SQIVND in the germline V gene (reference sequence). The CDR3 has 11 residues. Trimming removed 8 bases at V and 3 bases at J, with 8 bases between. As DNA, the CDR3 is TGTGCCAGTCCGAGAAGCTACGAGCAGTACTTC. This codes for CASPRSYEQYF.

The chain uses TRBV28 and TRBJ1-4; the D is unclear. The V gene's germline CDR1 is MDHEN and CDR2 SYDVKM. The CDR3 length is 11 residues. V lost 8 bases, J lost 6 bases, and 7 bases lay in between. CDR3 DNA: TGTGCCAGCGGTCTTTATGAAAAACTGTTTTTT. This translates into CASGLYEKLFF. The entire variable domain, with the rest obtained from reference TRBV28 and TRBJ1-4, is as follows: DVKVTQSSRYLVKRTGEKVFLECVQDMDHENMFWYRQDPGLGLRLIYFSYDVKMKEKGDIPEGYSVSREKKERFSLILESASTNQTSMYLCASGLYEKLFFGSGTQLSVL.

This clonotype came up many times. J is TRBJ2-2 and V is TRBV27; D is ambiguous. V was shortened by 3 bases and J by 2 bases, with 16 bases between the two germline ends. This CDR3 comprises 17 residues. From germline, CDR1 is MNHEY and CDR2 SMNVEV (reference sequence). CDR3 in DNA: TGTGCCAGCAGTTTTCTCGGCCTCACCCCCAACACCGGGGAGCTGTTTTTT. The encoded protein is CASSFLGLTPNTGELFF.

The rearrangement links TRBV7-9 to TRBJ2-1, with 7 bases matching TRBD1. With 5 bases clipped from V and 4 bases from J, the junction kept 11 bases outside the gene matches. Germline loops: CDR1 SEHNR, CDR2 FQNEAQ (reference sequence). CDR3 size: 16 residues. The CDR3 nucleotides are TGTGCCAGCAGCGGCGAAAAGGGGGCCTTTTACAATGAGCAGTTCTTC. It translates to CASSGEKGAFYNEQFF.

The chain couples TRBV28 to TRBJ2-7; D may match TRBD1 or TRBD2 (5 bases each). V lost 7 bases and J 5 bases, leaving 15 bases between the germline ends. CDR1 MDHEN and CDR2 SYDVKM come from the germline V gene. The length of the CDR3 is 13 residues. The CDR3 loop reads CASTDSGGDEQYV. The CDR3 nucleotides are TGTGCCAGCACCGACAGTGGGGGTGACGAGCAGTACGTC.